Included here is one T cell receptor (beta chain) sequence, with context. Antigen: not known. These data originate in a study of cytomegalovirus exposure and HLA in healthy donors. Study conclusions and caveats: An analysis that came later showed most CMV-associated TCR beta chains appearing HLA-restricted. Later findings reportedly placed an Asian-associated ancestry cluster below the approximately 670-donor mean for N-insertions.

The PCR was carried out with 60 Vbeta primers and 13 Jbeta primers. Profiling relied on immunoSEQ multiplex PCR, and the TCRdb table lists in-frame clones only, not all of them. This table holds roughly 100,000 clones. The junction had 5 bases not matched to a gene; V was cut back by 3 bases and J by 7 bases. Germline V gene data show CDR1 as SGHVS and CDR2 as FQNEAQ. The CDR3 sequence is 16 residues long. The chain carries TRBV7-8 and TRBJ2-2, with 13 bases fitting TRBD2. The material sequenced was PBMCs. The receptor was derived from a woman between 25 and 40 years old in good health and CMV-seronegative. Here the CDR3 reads CASSFGTSGTGGELFF. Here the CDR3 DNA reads TGTGCCAGCAGCTTCGGGACTAGCGGGACTGGCGGGGAGCTGTTTTTT.